This T cell receptor beta chain appears in the sequencing data of a study of blood T cell repertoires in COVID-19 (dated by TCRdb to about 2020). About the investigation overall: The collaborator samples originated in the United States, Italy and Spain and spanned the acute and convalescent phases of COVID-19. The material from the prospective study consisted of cDNA or gDNA derived from T cells, B-cell-depleted T cells, or PBMCs. Subjects who had been exposed to COVID-19, were actively infected with it, or had recovered from it provided the deeply sampled blood TCRbeta repertoires that made up the dataset. A freely available public database, intended as a resource for researchers studying the immune response to SARS-CoV-2, is where the repertoires were released. The samples were drawn from the first 160 participants of the ongoing ImmuneRACE study and from 950 to 1,500 subjects provided by 6 global collaborators. The sample metadata nearly always contained a de-identified subject ID, COVID-19 status, age in years and sex. Where available, HLA class I and class II types were taken from metadata supplied by the sample provider and were not determined by assay-based typing. What the study reported, not specific to this receptor: How much clinical and demographic metadata was included differed by source and by participant, and the metadata was provided uncurated.

The table lists this clone with a few counts. The clone's antigen remains unknown. Base qualities are not at hand, and no much larger clone is one base apart. Participants in the prospective study were aged about 18 to 95 years, lived in 20 to 30 United States geographic areas, and enrolled through a virtual design. Cohort assignment in the prospective study relied on participant-reported clinical history from a screening survey and a study questionnaire. Recovered participants in ImmuneRACE Cohort 3 were defined as having two consecutive negative NP/OP PCR tests, clearance from a healthcare professional, or resolution of symptoms. Mobile phlebotomists in the prospective study collected whole blood, serum and a nasopharyngeal or oropharyngeal swab from every participant. Participants in the prospective study had the option to provide additional blood draws and questionnaires over a roughly two-month period. Blood samples from the prospective study were shipped frozen or at room temperature prior to DNA extraction.

CDR1 and CDR2 (LGHNA, YNFKEQ) derive from the germline V gene. Trimming takes 3 bases from V and 0 bases from J, and the germline ends sit 15 bases apart. The CDR3 sequence holds 17 residues, the cysteine and phenylalanine included. The CDR3 DNA has 51 bases and is translated from base 1. TCRbeta CDR3 regions were amplified from genomic DNA using the immunoSEQ Assay, a bias-controlled multiplex PCR. As for the original processing: Within the assay, amplification of reference gene primers was used to estimate how many nucleated cells each sample contained. To quantify the absolute abundance of each unique TCRbeta CDR3 rearrangement, sequence reads were collapsed and filtered. Productive Simpson clonality was computed per sample as the square root of Simpson's diversity index over productive rearrangements. The source is immuneACCESS, and TCRdb retained only in-frame sequences with V and J called. Part of the clones is not carried over; for the studies checked, unresolved V genes explain less than half of this, and the remainder is unexplained. V and J calls and clone size are copied from that table; D and trimming were computed from the DNA. This sample gives 190,000 or so clones in total; around 82% of them show up just once. In total, the top ten clones hold approximately 12% of the sample.

The sequence links TRBV4-2 to TRBJ1-3; perhaps TRBD1 is the D gene, with 5 bases matching. This clonotype originated in a man aged 40-55 years who had recovered from COVID-19. The sample taken for sequencing was PBMCs or T cells enriched from blood (not recorded which). The CDR3 region has the sequence CASSQLSGGSSGNTIYF. The sequenced DNA is TGTGCCAGCAGCCAGTTAAGCGGGGGGAGCTCTGGAAACACCATATATTTT.